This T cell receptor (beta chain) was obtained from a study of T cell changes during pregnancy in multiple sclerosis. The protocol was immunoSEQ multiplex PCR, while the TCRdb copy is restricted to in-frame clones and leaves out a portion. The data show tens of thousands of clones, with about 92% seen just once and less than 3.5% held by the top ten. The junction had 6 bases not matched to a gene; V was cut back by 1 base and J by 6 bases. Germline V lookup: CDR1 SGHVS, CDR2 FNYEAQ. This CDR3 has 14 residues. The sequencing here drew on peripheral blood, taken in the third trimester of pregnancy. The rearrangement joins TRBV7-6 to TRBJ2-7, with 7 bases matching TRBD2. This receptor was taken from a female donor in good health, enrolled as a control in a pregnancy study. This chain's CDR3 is CASSLEAERGEQYF. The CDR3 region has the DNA TGTGCCAGCAGCTTAGAGGCGGAGCGGGGCGAGCAGTACTTC.